What follows describes a single TCR beta chain. The V end lost 2 bases, the J end lost 7 bases, and 13 bases lay between the germline ends. CDR1 is SEHNR and CDR2 is FQNEAQ in the germline V gene (reference sequence). The CDR3 runs 14 residues. The data derive from a study of cytomegalovirus exposure and HLA in healthy donors. With 60 Vbeta and 13 Jbeta primers, the PCR was carried out. This table comes from immunoSEQ multiplex PCR, and its TCRdb copy is limited to in-frame clones, with some not included. Found here are 90,000 to 120,000 clones, roughly 73% of them singletons; the top ten hold roughly 8.2%.

The chain carries TRBV7-9 and TRBJ2-3; D not resolved. The receptor's source is a young man in good health and CMV-seronegative. The sequenced sample consisted of PBMCs. CDR3 residues: CASSLTGYANTQYF. The CDR3 DNA sequence: TGTGCCAGCAGCTTAACGGGTTACGCGAATACGCAGTATTTT. The full variable domain, rest sourced from reference TRBV7-9 and TRBJ2-3, is DTGVSQNPRHKITKRGQNVTFRCDPISEHNRLYWYRQTLGQGPEFLTYFQNEAQLEKSRLLSDRFSAERPKGSFSTLEIQRTEQGDSAMYLCASSLTGYANTQYFGPGTRLTVL.